Below are 18 T cell receptor beta chains sequenced from a single sample in a study of metastatic and nonmetastatic thyroid tumors. TCRdb reassembled clones from the PCR reads with MiXCR. The sample comprises about 16,000 clones, about 35% of which are singletons, and 7% to 7.5% rests with the top ten. Thyroid surgery had not been preceded by any treatment in any patient. The material sequenced was tumor tissue. The receptors were sampled from a female donor with papillary thyroid cancer or a benign thyroid nodule (not recorded which). Some clones in this sample may be carry-over from other donors' samples.

This clone is judged medium-sized (0.01 to 0.1%). V is TRBV19 and J is TRBJ2-3; D may match TRBD1 or TRBD2 (5 bases each). The CDR3 is 14 amino acids. Between the trimmed V and J ends, which lost 6 bases and 2 bases, there was a span of 12 bases. Germline V gene data show CDR1 as LNHDA and CDR2 as SQIVND (reference sequence). CDR3 region: CASSYRDLTDTQYF. In DNA form, the CDR3 reads TGTGCCAGTAGCTACCGGGACCTCACAGATACGCAGTATTTT.

The rearrangement joins TRBV20-1 to TRBJ2-2, with a weak D call TRBD1 (6 bases). Germline CDR1 reads DFQATT; CDR2 reads SNEGSKA (reference sequence). Trimming left V 1 base short and J 0 bases short, with 12 bases between. The CDR3 sequence is 16 residues long. CDR3 amino acids: CSARGLGGANTGELFF. The CDR3 DNA sequence: TGCAGTGCTAGAGGATTAGGGGGAGCGAACACCGGGGAGCTGTTTTTT.

This clone qualifies as medium-sized. This sequence joins TRBV7-9 and TRBJ1-1; D unclear. Germline CDR1 SEHNR, CDR2 FQNEAQ (reference sequence). The CDR3 contains 14 residues. Trimming took off 5 bases at V and 0 bases at J, with 10 bases between the two ends. The CDR3 DNA sequence: TGTGCCAGCAGCCCGGAATCCTTGAACACTGAAGCTTTCTTT. Translating it yields CASSPESLNTEAFF.

This clone was counted only a few times. V usage is TRBV6-1 and J usage is TRBJ1-2; 7 nucleotides align to TRBD1. CDR3 size: 17 residues. Per germline, CDR1 MNHNS and CDR2 SASEGT. J lost 8 bases, V lost 2 bases, and 17 bases had no gene match. CDR3 region: CASSEPSSPKGAWGYTF. The CDR3 nucleotides are TGTGCCAGCAGTGAACCATCTTCGCCTAAGGGGGCTTGGGGCTACACCTTC.

By sample fraction, this clone is medium-sized. The sample holds other DNA sequences that translate to the same CDR3. The chain is built from TRBV28 and TRBJ1-1; D unclear. With 8 bases removed from V and 4 bases from J, the gap between germline ends came to 17 bases. Germline V gene sequence: CDR1 MDHEN, CDR2 SYDVKM. The CDR3 totals 14 residues. The CDR3, as DNA: TGTGCCAGCGGCCTATTCCCCCGGGGCACTGAAGCTTTCTTT. Translating it yields CASGLFPRGTEAFF.

This clone was seen a few times. V is TRBV6-1 and J is TRBJ2-3, with 8 nucleotides matching TRBD2. Unmatched junction bases numbered 4, after V lost 6 bases and J lost 2 bases. Germline assignment: CDR1 MNHNS and CDR2 SASEGT. The CDR3 length is 14 residues. In nucleotides, the CDR3 is TGTGCCAGCAGAGCGGGAGTTTTCACAGATACGCAGTATTTT. It encodes CASRAGVFTDTQYF.

The genes are TRBV5-1 and TRBJ2-5; D is unclear. CDR3 length equals 13 residues. V shed 4 bases and J shed 4 bases, with 11 bases lying between them. CDR1 is SGHRS, CDR2 YFSETQ, per germline. CDR3 amino acids: CASSRLQRETQYF. The CDR3 DNA is TGCGCCAGCAGCCGGCTACAGCGAGAGACCCAGTACTTC.

This clone qualifies as medium-sized. The chain couples TRBV20-1 to TRBJ2-5; 7 bases agree with TRBD2. V lost 7 bases, J lost 2 bases, and 7 bases stayed unmatched. The germline CDR1 and CDR2 sequences are DFQATT and SNEGSKA (reference sequence). The CDR3 is 13 amino acids. As DNA, the CDR3 is TGCAGTGTTGGCGGACTAGGGCAAGAGACCCAGTACTTC. It encodes CSVGGLGQETQYF.

This clone was counted many times. The chain is built from TRBV7-6 and TRBJ2-5; D not resolved. Germline CDR1 reads SGHVS; CDR2 reads FNYEAQ. The CDR3 consists of 13 residues. V dropped 1 base and J dropped 1 base, with 4 bases sitting between them. In nucleotides, the CDR3 is TGTGCCAGCAGCTTAGGTCGCCAAGAGACCCAGTACTTC. This gives the protein CASSLGRQETQYF.

Sample share makes this clone medium-sized (0.01 to 0.1%). The chain joins TRBV2 to TRBJ1-2; 7 bases agree with TRBD1. The V gene end was trimmed by 8 bases and the J gene end by 2 bases; junction bases not matched to a gene: 8. The germline gives CDR1 SNHLY, CDR2 FYNNEI. The CDR3 is made up of 14 amino acids. In DNA, the CDR3 is TGTGCCAGCGGGGGGGAACAGGGGAACTATGGCTACACCTTC. It encodes CASGGEQGNYGYTF.

This chain uses TRBV6-1 with TRBJ1-1; D is unresolved. CDR3 length: 14 residues. Trimming removed 0 bases from V and 4 bases from J, with 9 bases in between. Germline values: CDR1 MNHNS, CDR2 SASEGT. CDR3 in amino acids: CASSEAEEGTEAFF. The CDR3 bases are TGTGCCAGCAGTGAAGCGGAGGAGGGCACTGAAGCTTTCTTT.

About this clone: The same CDR3 can be traced to other DNA sequences in this sample. The chain carries TRBV6-1 and TRBJ1-2, with D hard to call. Germline V lookup: CDR1 MNHNS, CDR2 SASEGT. This CDR3 has 15 residues. Trimming stripped 7 bases from V and 5 bases from J, with 20 bases between. CDR3 residues: CASTDLDRGRYGYTF. The CDR3 DNA is TGTGCCAGCACCGATCTTGACCGGGGTCGATATGGCTACACCTTC.

There are many counts of this clone. This chain uses TRBV3-1 with TRBJ2-3; 8 nucleotides match TRBD2. This CDR3 contains 17 residues. Germline V gene lookup returns CDR1 LGHDT and CDR2 YNNKEL (reference sequence). V shed 3 bases, J shed 2 bases, and the junction held 10 bases outside the gene matches. CDR3: CASSHTSIAGTTDTQYF. As DNA, the CDR3 is TGTGCCAGCAGCCACACCAGCATAGCGGGAACCACAGATACGCAGTATTTT.

This clone was picked up one time. The chain has TRBV5-1 and TRBJ2-7; D assignment may be TRBD1 or TRBD2 (5 bases each). Between the trimmed V and J ends, which lost 4 bases and 2 bases, there was a span of 13 bases. The CDR3 extends over 14 amino acids. The V gene's germline CDR1 is SGHRS and CDR2 YFSETQ. The CDR3 sequence: CASSQDGAPYEQYF. Here the CDR3 DNA reads TGCGCCAGCAGCCAGGACGGGGCTCCCTACGAGCAGTACTTC.

The chain joins TRBV11-2 to TRBJ2-3; 8 nucleotides match TRBD1. The CDR3 totals 17 residues. Germline CDR1 SGHAT, CDR2 FQNNGV. J was trimmed by 1 base and V by 5 bases; bases with no gene match: 11. CDR3 sequence: CASSPGQALSGTDTQYF. CDR3 coding DNA: TGTGCCAGCAGCCCGGGACAGGCACTCTCTGGCACAGATACGCAGTATTTT.

To note about this clone: The germline gene is not matched at one end of the junction; a read error may be the cause. CDR3 sequence: CASRVQSTGELSF. The DNA of the CDR3 is TGTGCCAGCAGGGTCCAAAGTACCGGGGAGCTGTCTTTT. This chain links TRBV27 with TRBJ2-2, with D perhaps TRBD2 (5 bases). CDR1 and CDR2 (germline): MNHEY, SMNVEV (reference sequence). CDR3 length equals 13 residues.

This clone is categorized as medium-sized. This chain connects TRBV20-1 to TRBJ1-1; possible D gene TRBD1, 5 bases. This CDR3 is built from 11 residues. Germline V lookup: CDR1 DFQATT, CDR2 SNEGSKA (reference sequence). Trimming cost V 3 bases and J 11 bases, with 13 bases left between them. The CDR3 protein is CSASRDPGAFF. CDR3 DNA sequence: TGCAGTGCTAGCCGGGACCCAGGGGCTTTCTTT.

This clone was seen only a few times. The genes are TRBV7-9 and TRBJ2-7, with a weak D call TRBD2 (5 bases). Trimming cost V 6 bases and J 0 bases, with 9 bases left between them. This CDR3 comprises 13 residues. Germline V gene data show CDR1 as SEHNR and CDR2 as FQNEAQ (reference sequence). For the CDR3, the DNA is TGTGCCAGCAGAAGGACTTCCTCCTACGAGCAGTACTTC. It yields the protein CASRRTSSYEQYF.